This entry lists 14 T cell receptor beta chains sequenced from one sample in a study of blood T cell repertoires in COVID-19. Profiled with immunoSEQ multiplex PCR; TCRdb holds only in-frame clones, not every one. The sample contains about 94,000 clones, approximately 79% of which appear only once. The source material was peripheral blood. The receptors were gathered from a man between 65 and 80 years old with COVID-19, enrolled during active disease.

This chain joins TRBV28 and TRBJ2-3; 9 positions agree with TRBD2. Germline-derived CDR1 and CDR2 are MDHEN and SYDVKM. This CDR3 comprises 16 residues. The V and J ends lost 3 bases and 0 bases, in that order; junction bases with no gene match: 4. The CDR3 DNA reads as TGTGCCAGCAGTTTCTCGCGGGAGGGTAGCACAGATACGCAGTATTTT. Translation gives CASSFSREGSTDTQYF.

The chain joins TRBV30 to TRBJ1-5; perhaps TRBD1 as D (5 bases). The CDR3 consists of 15 residues. V shed 0 bases and J shed 6 bases, with 15 bases lying between them. Per the germline V gene, CDR1 is GTSNPN and CDR2 is SVGIG (reference sequence). DNA for the CDR3: TGTGCCTGGAGTGTACCCCCAGGGTGGGGTCAGCCCCAGCATTTT. Translated: CAWSVPPGWGQPQHF. Together with reference TRBV30 and TRBJ1-5, the CDR3 gives the full variable domain: SQTIHQWPATLVQPVGSPLSLECTVEGTSNPNLYWYRQAAGRGLQLLFYSVGIGQISSEVPQNLSASRPQDRQFILSSKKLLLSDSGFYLCAWSVPPGWGQPQHFGDGTRLSIL.

The chain carries TRBV5-8 and TRBJ1-4; D is undetermined. V lost 0 bases, J lost 8 bases, and 8 bases lay in between. CDR3 length equals 13 residues. Germline values: CDR1 SGHTS, CDR2 YDEGEE. The CDR3 protein is CASSLVAAEKLFF. The CDR3 DNA sequence: TGTGCCAGCAGCTTGGTGGCAGCGGAAAAACTGTTTTTT.

The rearrangement links TRBV12-3 or TRBV12-4 to TRBJ1-6; a possible D gene is TRBD1 (5 bases). V lost 5 bases and J lost 6, with 5 bases in between. The CDR3 runs 12 residues. The CDR3 region is CASSQGNSPLHF. The CDR3 nucleotides read TGTGCCAGCAGTCAGGGTAATTCACCCCTCCACTTT.

The J gene is TRBJ1-1, the V gene TRBV2; no clear D gene. CDR1 is SNHLY and CDR2 is FYNNEI in the germline V gene. V dropped 3 bases and J dropped 4 bases, with 24 bases sitting between them. There are 18 residues in the CDR3. The CDR3 here is CASSDVSYPADVSTEAFF. The CDR3 DNA sequence: TGTGCCAGCAGTGATGTTTCATACCCCGCCGATGTGAGCACTGAAGCTTTCTTT.

The V call is TRBV7-2, the J call TRBJ2-1, with a possible D match to TRBD2 (5 bases). Per germline, CDR1 SGHTA and CDR2 FQGNSA. Trimming left V 2 bases short and J 7 bases short, with 12 bases between. CDR3 length: 14 amino acids. This chain's CDR3 is CASSLILAKNEQFF. The CDR3 DNA reads TGTGCCAGCAGCTTAATCCTAGCTAAGAATGAGCAGTTCTTC.

The V and J genes are TRBV7-2 and TRBJ2-7; TRBD2 aligns across 10 bases. CDR3 length: 15 residues. The J segment lost 6 bases and the V segment lost 2 bases, leaving 7 bases of the junction unmatched. Germline V gene sequence: CDR1 SGHTA, CDR2 FQGNSA. This chain's CDR3 is CASSLIGSGRREQYF. Written as DNA, the CDR3 is TGTGCCAGCAGCTTAATCGGTAGCGGGAGGCGCGAGCAGTACTTC.

The V and J genes are TRBV7-6 and TRBJ2-5; the D is unclear. V dropped 1 base and J dropped 1 base, with 10 bases sitting between them. CDR1 is SGHVS and CDR2 is FNYEAQ in the germline V gene. The CDR3 spans 15 residues. In DNA form, the CDR3 reads TGTGCCAGCAGCTTAGTAGACACGTTCCAAGAGACCCAGTACTTC. Protein sequence: CASSLVDTFQETQYF.

This clone is termed medium-sized (0.01 to 0.1%). V usage is TRBV27 and J usage is TRBJ1-1, with TRBD1 identical over 7 bases. The CDR3 runs to 14 residues. J gave up 5 bases and V 7 bases, and 10 bases lay outside the gene matches. Looked up from germline, CDR1 is MNHEY and CDR2 is SMNVEV (reference sequence). The CDR3 sequence is CASIPIGGGTEAFF. CDR3 coding DNA: TGTGCCAGCATCCCCATAGGGGGCGGGACTGAAGCTTTCTTT.

The CDR3 here is CASSLGTVSYNSPLHF. CDR3 DNA sequence: TGTGCCAGCAGCCTCGGGACAGTCTCCTATAATTCACCCCTCCACTTT. The chain carries TRBV7-2 and TRBJ1-6, with TRBD1 matching over 7 bases. Germline V gene data show CDR1 as SGHTA and CDR2 as FQGNSA. The CDR3 consists of 16 residues. J was trimmed by 0 bases and V by 5 bases; bases with no gene match: 4.

The chain uses TRBV4-1 and TRBJ1-1; possibly TRBD1 for D (6 bases). The CDR3 is made up of 15 amino acids. Trimming cost V 1 base and J 1 base, with 10 bases left between them. Looked up from germline, CDR1 is MGHRA and CDR2 is YSYEKL. CDR3 DNA sequence: TGCGCCAGCAGCCAAGTCCAACAGGGGAACACTGAAGCTTTCTTT. It is translated as CASSQVQQGNTEAFF.

This chain links TRBV24-1 with TRBJ2-5, with D hard to call. Germline lookup yields CDR1 KGHDR and CDR2 SFDVKD. CDR3 size: 14 residues. Trimming took off 5 bases at V and 1 base at J, with 10 bases between the two ends. The CDR3 loop is CATSVSTTQETQYF. The CDR3 DNA reads as TGTGCCACCAGTGTTTCGACAACCCAAGAGACCCAGTACTTC.

The count of this clone is one. V is TRBV9 and J is TRBJ2-2, with D hard to call. The germline CDR1 and CDR2 sequences are SGDLS and YYNGEE. Between the trimmed V and J ends, which lost 3 bases and 0 bases, there was a span of 9 bases. The CDR3 consists of 15 residues. The CDR3 nucleotides are TGTGCCAGCAGCGGAGGCTACTCGAACACCGGGGAGCTGTTTTTT. Its protein product is CASSGGYSNTGELFF.

This clone has a handful of counts. The V gene is TRBV6-6, the J gene TRBJ2-7; 11 nucleotides match TRBD1. Germline CDR1 MNHNY, CDR2 SVGAGI (reference sequence). V lost 5 bases to trimming and J lost 4 bases; unmatched junction nucleotides: 7. The CDR3 is made up of 15 amino acids. CDR3 nucleotide sequence: TGTGCCAGCAGTAAAAGGACAGGGGGCGATTACGAGCAGTACTTC. This encodes CASSKRTGGDYEQYF.